Below, 12 T cell receptor beta chains from the same sample are listed, as sequenced in a study of T cell repertoires in cytomegalovirus infection. TCRdb ran MiXCR on the reads and lists one entry per CDR3 protein. In the table there are some 680,000 distinct CDR3 sequences, roughly a third of which are singletons. Sequenced input: PBMCs. The receptors come from a human donor in good health (CMV status not recorded). Some clones in this sample may be carry-over from other donors' samples.

J is TRBJ1-6 and V is TRBV6-6; D is perhaps TRBD1 (5 bases). This CDR3 has 18 amino acids. Trimming took 1 base from V and 6 from J, leaving 19 bases between them. CDR1 and CDR2 (germline): MNHNY, SVGAGI (reference sequence). CDR3 loop: CASSYWQGGSAGNSPLHF. The CDR3 nucleotides are TGTGCCAGCAGTTACTGGCAGGGCGGTTCGGCCGGTAATTCACCCCTCCACTTT.

The chain combines TRBV7-8 with TRBJ1-6; the D is unclear. CDR1 SGHVS and CDR2 FQNEAQ come from the germline V gene. The V end was cut by 4 bases, the J end by 16 bases, with 23 bases between. The CDR3 has 15 residues. CDR3: CASSSPSVGRTRLHF. CDR3 nucleotide sequence: TGTGCCAGCAGCTCCCCTAGTGTAGGCAGAACCCGTCTCCACTTT.

The rearrangement uses TRBV6-1 and TRBJ2-7, with 13 bases identical to TRBD2. V shed 2 bases, J shed 1 base, and the junction held 8 bases outside the gene matches. The germline V gene has CDR1 MNHNS and CDR2 SASEGT. The CDR3 consists of 18 residues. The CDR3: CASSERALAGGSSYEQYF. The CDR3 nucleotides are TGTGCCAGCAGTGAAAGGGCACTAGCGGGAGGGTCTTCCTACGAGCAGTACTTC.

Concerning this clonotype itself: Compared with germline, one end of the junction differs, possibly owing to a read error. The chain links TRBV7-2 to TRBJ2-7; TRBD1 aligns across 9 bases. This CDR3 is 17 amino acids long. CDR1 SGHTA and CDR2 FQGNSA come from the germline V gene. The DNA of the CDR3 is TGTGCCAGCAGCTTAGTTATAGGGACAGGGCTTTTCGACGAGAAGTACTTC. It yields the protein CASSLVIGTGLFDEKYF.

V usage is TRBV19 and J usage is TRBJ1-4; 7 bases line up with TRBD1. Germline CDR1 is LNHDA and CDR2 is SQIVND (reference sequence). CDR3 length equals 15 residues. With V trimmed by 5 bases and J by 5 bases, 8 bases remained unmatched. This chain's CDR3 is CASSFPGQRNEKLFF. The CDR3 nucleotides read TGTGCCAGTAGTTTTCCGGGACAGAGGAATGAAAAACTGTTTTTT.

Remarks on this clonotype: Mismatch with germline at one junction end may stem from a read error. The chain recombines TRBV6-1 with TRBJ2-3, with 9 bases that match TRBD2. CDR3 size: 18 residues. Germline-derived CDR1 and CDR2 are MNHNS and SASEGT. CDR3 sequence (DNA): TGTTCCAGCAGTGAGGCCTTAGTCGGCGGGGGGGCAATAGATACGCAGTATTTT. It translates to CSSSEALVGGGAIDTQYF.

This clonotype was seen once. The V and J genes are TRBV28 and TRBJ2-1, with 7 nucleotides matching TRBD2. Trimming at V came to 5 bases and at J to 3 bases, leaving 7 bases not matched to a gene. Germline assignment: CDR1 MDHEN and CDR2 SYDVKM. The CDR3 sequence is 15 residues long. The CDR3 here is CASSPGTIGYNEQFF. The CDR3 DNA sequence: TGTGCCAGCAGTCCAGGGACTATCGGCTACAATGAGCAGTTCTTC.

The table lists this clonotype with a few counts. The chain employs TRBV6-1 and TRBJ1-6; D call uncertain. CDR3 size: 14 residues. Germline CDR1 and CDR2: MNHNS and SASEGT. The V gene lost 0 bases and the J gene lost 8 bases, with 8 bases spanning the gap. The CDR3 reads CASSEAPDYSPLHF. CDR3 in DNA: TGTGCCAGCAGTGAAGCCCCGGATTATTCACCCCTCCACTTT.

V usage is TRBV19 and J usage is TRBJ2-2; 8 bases map to TRBD2. The ends lost 6 bases at V and 3 bases at J; junction bases unmatched: 12. Germline V CDR1 and CDR2: LNHDA, SQIVND (reference sequence). CDR3 length equals 17 residues. CDR3 amino acids: CASSNPLGREDTGELFF. CDR3 nucleotide sequence: TGTGCCAGTAGCAATCCCCTAGGGCGGGAGGACACCGGGGAGCTGTTTTTT.

This clonotype was recorded only once. The chain joins TRBV12-3 or TRBV12-4 to TRBJ2-6; D is unresolved. The CDR3 has 15 amino acids. Trimming shortened V by 6 bases and J by 1 base, and 10 bases separated the two germline ends. CDR3 sequence reads: CASSPMRSGANVLTF. The CDR3 nucleotides are TGTGCCAGCAGCCCGATGAGGTCTGGGGCCAACGTCCTGACTTTC.

This clonotype was seen a few times. The chain combines TRBV15 with TRBJ1-2; no firm D call. Germline assignment: CDR1 LNHNV and CDR2 YYDKDF (reference sequence). V lost 0 bases and J lost 5, with 7 bases in between. The CDR3 has 13 residues. The CDR3 reads CATSRDSTYGYTF. The CDR3 bases are TGTGCCACCAGCAGAGATTCGACGTATGGCTACACCTTC. Full variable domain (missing parts from reference TRBV15 and TRBJ1-2): DAMVIQNPRYQVTQFGKPVTLSCSQTLNHNVMYWYQQKSSQAPKLLFHYYDKDFNNEADTPDNFQSRRPNTSFCFLDIRSPGLGDTAMYLCATSRDSTYGYTFGSGTRLTVV.

This chain joins TRBV27 and TRBJ2-5; 8 bases match TRBD2. The CDR3 has 15 residues. V lost 2 bases and J lost 5; bases outside the gene matches: 7. Per germline, CDR1 MNHEY and CDR2 SMNVEV (reference sequence). The CDR3 loop is CASSLTAGGGETQYF. The CDR3 DNA sequence: TGTGCCAGCAGTTTAACGGCGGGGGGTGGGGAGACCCAGTACTTC.